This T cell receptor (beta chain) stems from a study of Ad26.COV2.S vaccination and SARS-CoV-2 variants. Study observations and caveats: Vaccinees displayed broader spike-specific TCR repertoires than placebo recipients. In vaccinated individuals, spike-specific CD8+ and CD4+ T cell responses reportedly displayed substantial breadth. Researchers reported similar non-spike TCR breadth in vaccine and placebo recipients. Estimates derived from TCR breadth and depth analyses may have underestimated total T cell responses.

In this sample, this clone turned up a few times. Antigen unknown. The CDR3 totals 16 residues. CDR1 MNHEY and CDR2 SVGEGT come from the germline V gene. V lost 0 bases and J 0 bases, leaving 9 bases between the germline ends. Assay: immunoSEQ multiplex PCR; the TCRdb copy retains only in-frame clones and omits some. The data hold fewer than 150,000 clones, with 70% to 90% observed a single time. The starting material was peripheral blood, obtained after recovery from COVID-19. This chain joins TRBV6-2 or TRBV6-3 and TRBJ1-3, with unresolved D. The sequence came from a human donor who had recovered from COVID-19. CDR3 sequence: CASSYSYTRSGNTIYF. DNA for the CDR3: TGTGCCAGCAGTTACTCTTACACCCGCTCTGGAAACACCATATATTTT.